This T cell receptor (beta chain) came from a study of CD8+ T cells in alopecia areata (dated by TCRdb to the late 2010s). Broadly, across the study: The treated patients took part in an open-label pilot trial in which moderate-to-severe alopecia areata was treated with oral tofacitinib at 5 to 10 mg twice daily. immunoSEQ multiplex PCR using 35 Vbeta forward primers and 13 Jbeta reverse primers was used to amplify TCRbeta CDR3 regions. On the human side, TCRbeta sequencing was run on scalp tissue and on sorted CD4+ and CD8+ peripheral blood T cells from healthy controls and from alopecia areata patients with either patchy or totalis/universalis disease. Biopsies were taken from tofacitinib-treated patients at baseline and again at 4 and 24 weeks into treatment, and several of those patients also had a later scalp biopsy. Scalp clonality was compared across normal scalp (n=4), patchy alopecia areata scalp (n=8), and alopecia totalis/universalis scalp (n=8). RNA came from the PAXgene miRNA kit for fixed scalp, the miRNeasy kit for PBMCs, and the RNeasy kit for mouse skin. Patients stayed on tofacitinib for 6 to 18 months and then had 6 months of follow-up off drug so that delayed response and recurrence could be assessed. In both human patients and the C3H/HeJ mouse model, the study applied high-throughput TCRbeta sequencing to look at T cell clonal expansion in alopecia areata. Study-wide findings and limitations: Compared with normal scalp, lesional scalp had higher clonality and more expanded CD8+ clones, particularly in alopecia totalis/universalis, a pattern that suggests antigenic drive. Unlike mouse skin, which is dominated by gammadelta T cells, normal human skin has resident alphabeta T cells that are also sequenced, and this complicates analysis of the scalp TCR repertoire. Shared TCR sequences between patients were less evident than in mice, which may be partly attributable to HLA diversity in the patient population.

According to the germline V gene (reference sequence), CDR1 reads LNHDA and CDR2 reads SQIVND. Trimming costs V 2 bases and J 0 bases, and their ends lie 4 bases apart. Including the terminal cysteine and phenylalanine, the CDR3 comprises 13 residues. Of all the DNA, just the CDR3 is kept, 39 bases in frame from base 1. To note about this clone: Its recognized antigen is unknown. No much larger clonotype is one base removed from it; base qualities were not supplied. The sample carries other DNA sequences with the same CDR3.

The library was produced with the immunoSEQ multiplex PCR assay. For TCR sequencing, RNA was extracted from every sample and reverse transcribed into cDNA to serve as template. SuperScript III was used for first-strand cDNA synthesis, primed with a 2:1 mix of oligo-dT and random hexamers. Amplification bias was assessed with a synthetic immune receptor repertoire, and residual bias was removed computationally. The original pipeline was this. Raw reads were preprocessed for error removal, and CDR3 was defined according to IMGT conventions as running from the conserved cysteine to phenylalanine. Clonality was computed as 1 minus the Shannon entropy, with the entropy normalized by log2 of the number of productive unique TCRs. Scalp TCRbeta sequences were cross-referenced with sorted blood CD4 and CD8 repertoires so that the CD4 or CD8 identity of scalp clones could be inferred. TCRdb took over this immuneACCESS table, retaining in-frame rearrangements with V and J assigned. Such tables are incomplete; in checked studies, under half of the missing clones stem from an unresolved V gene, and the remainder is unexplained. The V and J calls and clone size are taken from that table; D and trimming were inferred from the DNA. Here the sample has fewer than 200,000 clones; 50% to 75% occur a single time. The top ten clones comprise approximately 15% of the sample.

The label giving this sample's time point can be read as: baseline before oral tofacitinib. Lesional scalp punch biopsies and peripheral blood were obtained from alopecia areata patients. PBMCs were separated by density centrifugation and stained for CD3, CD4 and CD8, after which CD4+ and CD8+ T cells were sorted on a FACSAria. The receptor chain draws on TRBV19 and TRBJ1-1; the D gene remains uncertain. Sample: CD4+ T cells sorted from blood, taken at week 0. The receptor's source is a human donor with alopecia areata. In nucleotide form, the sequence is TGTGCCAGTAGTATACGAGTGAACACTGAAGCTTTCTTT. Translated, it gives CASSIRVNTEAFF. The entire variable domain, with the stretches around the CDR3 drawn from the reference TRBV19 and TRBJ1-1 proteins, is DGGITQSPKYLFRKEGQNVTLSCEQNLNHDAMYWYRQDPGQGLRLIYYSQIVNDFQKGDIAEGYSVSREKKESFPLTVTSAQKNPTAFYLCASSIRVNTEAFFGQGTRLTVV.